The T cell receptor beta chain described here comes from a study of control samples from healthy donors and cancer patients. Assay used: immunoSEQ multiplex PCR; TCRdb lists only in-frame clones, some missing. The sample lists some 51,000 clones, around 90% occurring once. The CDR3 is 12 amino acids. The ends were cut back, 3 bases at V and 7 bases at J, with 6 bases in the middle. Germline CDR1 reads KGHSH; CDR2 reads LQKENI. This TCR came from a man over 45 in good health. This chain uses TRBV18 with TRBJ1-4; D is uncertain. The sequenced material came from blood. This chain's CDR3 is CASSPSGEKLFF. The CDR3 bases are TGTGCCAGCTCACCTTCGGGTGAAAAACTGTTTTTT.